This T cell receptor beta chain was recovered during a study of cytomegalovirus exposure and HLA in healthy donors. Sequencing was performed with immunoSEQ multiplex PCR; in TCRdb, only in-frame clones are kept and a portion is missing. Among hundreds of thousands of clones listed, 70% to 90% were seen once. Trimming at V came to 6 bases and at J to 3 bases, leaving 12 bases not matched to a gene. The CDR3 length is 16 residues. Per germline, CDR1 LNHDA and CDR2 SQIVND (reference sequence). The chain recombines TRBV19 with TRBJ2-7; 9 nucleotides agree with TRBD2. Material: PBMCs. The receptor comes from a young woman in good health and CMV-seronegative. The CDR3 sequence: CASSEGISGRFYEQYF. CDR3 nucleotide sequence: TGTGCCAGTAGCGAGGGGATAAGCGGGAGGTTCTACGAGCAGTACTTC. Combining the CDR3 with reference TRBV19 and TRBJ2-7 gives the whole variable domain DGGITQSPKYLFRKEGQNVTLSCEQNLNHDAMYWYRQDPGQGLRLIYYSQIVNDFQKGDIAEGYSVSREKKESFPLTVTSAQKNPTAFYLCASSEGISGRFYEQYFGPGTRLTVT.